Each of the 9 T cell receptor beta chains below was sequenced from the same sample in a study of human thymus T cells. Sequencing was performed with immunoSEQ multiplex PCR; in TCRdb, only in-frame clones are kept and a portion is missing. The table shows tens of thousands of clones, with 95% occurring only once. The study used thymus tissue resected during corrective heart surgery. Sample: thymus tissue. Receptor source: a girl less than two years old with a congenital heart defect but otherwise immunologically healthy.

The V gene is TRBV7-6, the J gene TRBJ2-1; perhaps TRBD2 as D (6 bases). This CDR3 has 15 amino acids. In germline, CDR1 is SGHVS, CDR2 FNYEAQ. The germline V and J ends were trimmed by 1 base and 8 bases, with 15 bases remaining between them. The CDR3 protein is CASSLDSLASHEQFF. CDR3 nucleotides: TGTGCCAGCAGCTTAGATTCACTAGCTAGCCATGAGCAGTTCTTC.

The chain links TRBV7-9 to TRBJ2-3; D ambiguous. The germline gives CDR1 SEHNR, CDR2 FQNEAQ (reference sequence). Trimming removed 4 bases at V and 6 bases at J, with 8 bases between. This CDR3 comprises 12 residues. CDR3 sequence reads: CASSYLGDTQYF. The CDR3 DNA follows: TGTGCCAGCAGCTACCTAGGGGATACGCAGTATTTT.

This clone was picked up one time. The rearrangement joins TRBV11-3 to TRBJ2-3, with D possibly called TRBD1 or TRBD2 (5 bases each). Germline V gene lookup returns CDR1 SGHNT and CDR2 YENEEA. The CDR3 spans 14 residues. V lost 4 bases, J lost 2 bases, and 10 bases lay in between. CDR3 amino acids: CASSSGRDTDTQYF. CDR3 DNA sequence: TGTGCCAGCAGCTCGGGACGGGACACAGATACGCAGTATTTT.

This chain uses TRBV7-2 with TRBJ1-4, with D unclear. The CDR3 has 15 residues. Deletions cut 1 base from V and 0 bases from J, with 6 bases between. Germline CDR1 is SGHTA and CDR2 is FQGNSA. CDR3 region: CASSLGLSTNEKLFF. DNA for the CDR3: TGTGCCAGCAGCTTAGGGCTATCAACTAATGAAAAACTGTTTTTT.

This chain joins TRBV6-1 and TRBJ2-3, with D perhaps assigned TRBD1 or TRBD2 (5 bases each). Trimming left V 10 bases short and J 4 bases short, with 18 bases between. Per germline, CDR1 MNHNS and CDR2 SASEGT. The CDR3 totals 14 residues. CDR3: CATGEGPTSDTQYF. The CDR3 DNA reads TGTGCCACCGGCGAGGGGCCCACTTCAGATACGCAGTATTTT.

J is TRBJ2-3 and V is TRBV7-2; no clear D. In germline, CDR1 is SGHTA, CDR2 FQGNSA. The V gene lost 1 base and the J gene lost 1 base, with 21 bases spanning the gap. The CDR3 has 19 amino acids. As DNA, the CDR3 is TGTGCCAGCAGCTTAGTGTTCGGCAGGTCGTGTTCGGGCACAGATACGCAGTATTTT. This sequence encodes CASSLVFGRSCSGTDTQYF.

The count of this clone is one. This chain connects TRBV11-1 to TRBJ1-2, with TRBD1 matching over 7 bases. The V segment lost 2 bases and the J segment 8 bases; nucleotides outside the gene matches: 5. This CDR3 region has 13 residues. CDR1 is SGHAT and CDR2 is FQDESV in the germline V gene (reference sequence). The CDR3 DNA follows: TGTGCCAGCAGCTTAACAGGGGCGGAAGGCTACACCTTC. This sequence encodes CASSLTGAEGYTF.

The chain has TRBV5-6 and TRBJ1-2, with D hard to call. Trimming pared 4 bases from V and 4 bases from J, leaving 14 bases between. CDR3 length equals 14 residues. CDR1 is SGHDT and CDR2 is YYEEEE in the germline V gene. As DNA, the CDR3 is TGTGCCAGCAGCACCGAACCCCGTAGCTATGGCTACACCTTC. It translates to CASSTEPRSYGYTF.

V gene TRBV5-6 combines with J gene TRBJ1-4; no reliable D call. V was cut by 3 bases and J by 0 bases, with 12 bases left in between. This CDR3 contains 16 residues. Germline-derived CDR1 and CDR2 are SGHDT and YYEEEE. The CDR3 spells CASSSVDTPTNEKLFF. The DNA of the CDR3 is TGTGCCAGCAGCTCAGTAGACACCCCAACTAATGAAAAACTGTTTTTT.